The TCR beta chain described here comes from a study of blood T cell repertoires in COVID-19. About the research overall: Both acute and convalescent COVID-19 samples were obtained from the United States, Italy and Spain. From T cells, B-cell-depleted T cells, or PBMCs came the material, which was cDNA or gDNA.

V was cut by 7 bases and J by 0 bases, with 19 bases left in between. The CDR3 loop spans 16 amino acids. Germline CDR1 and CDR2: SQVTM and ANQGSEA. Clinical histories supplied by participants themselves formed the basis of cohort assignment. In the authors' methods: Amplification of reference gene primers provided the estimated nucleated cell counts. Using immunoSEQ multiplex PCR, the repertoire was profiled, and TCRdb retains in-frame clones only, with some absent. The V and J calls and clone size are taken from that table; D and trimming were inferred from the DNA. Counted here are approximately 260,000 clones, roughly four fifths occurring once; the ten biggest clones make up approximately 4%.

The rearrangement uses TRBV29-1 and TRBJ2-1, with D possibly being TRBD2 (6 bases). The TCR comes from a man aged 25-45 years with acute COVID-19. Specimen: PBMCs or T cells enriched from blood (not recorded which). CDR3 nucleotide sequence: TGCAGCGCCATCCCCCTGGGGGGAGTCTCCTACAATGAGCAGTTCTTC. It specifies CSAIPLGGVSYNEQFF.